The clone carrying this TCR beta chain was observed a few times. This entry comes from a study of blood T cells in healthy people across ages. Next came a second PCR, run for about 7 to 11 cycles, which used a sample-barcoded 5' primer along with a J-beta primer mix. TCRdb analysed the 5' RACE reads with MiXCR anew, one entry per CDR3 protein. The repertoire holds around 800,000 distinct CDR3 sequences, approximately 48% seen once, with roughly 19% in the top ten. V shed 4 bases, J shed 4 bases, and the junction held 6 bases outside the gene matches. The CDR3 sequence is 15 residues long. In germline, CDR1 is LGHDT, CDR2 YNNKEL (reference sequence).

The chain carries TRBV3-1 and TRBJ2-5; 10 bases align to TRBD2. Sequenced material: blood. This receptor was obtained from a man aged 55 to 70 in good health. The CDR3 spells CASSLSSGGGETQYF. As DNA, the CDR3 is TGTGCCAGCAGCCTTTCGAGCGGGGGGGGAGAGACCCAGTACTTC.